The 14 T cell receptor beta chains presented below share a single source sample, sequenced in a study of blood T cell repertoires in COVID-19. Sequenced by immunoSEQ multiplex PCR; TCRdb stores in-frame clones only, minus some. The table has over 85,000 clones, about 85% seen once. The specimen sequenced was peripheral blood. The source is a human donor in a cohort sampled during active COVID-19.

V is TRBV20-1 and J is TRBJ2-7; weak D call: TRBD1 (5 bases). The V and J ends lost 4 bases and 5 bases respectively, with 9 bases between them. There are 11 residues in the CDR3. The V gene's germline CDR1 is DFQATT and CDR2 SNEGSKA (reference sequence). The CDR3 is CSAKGFNEQYF. The CDR3 DNA sequence: TGCAGTGCTAAGGGGTTTAACGAGCAGTACTTC.

A word on this clone: The same CDR3 is also encoded by other DNA sequences in this sample. This chain connects TRBV2 to TRBJ1-1, with D unclear. CDR3 length: 12 amino acids. Trimming took off 11 bases at V and 3 bases at J, with 13 bases between the two ends. Germline V CDR1 and CDR2: SNHLY, FYNNEI. DNA for the CDR3: TGTGCCTCCCGAGGCGGGGACACTGAAGCTTTCTTT. Protein product: CASRGGDTEAFF.

The chain employs TRBV25-1 and TRBJ2-2; D remains unclear. Trimming stripped 11 bases from V and 0 bases from J, with 13 bases between. This CDR3 spans 14 amino acids. CDR1 is MGHDK and CDR2 is SYGVNS in the germline V gene. The chain's CDR3 is CASAADTNTGELFF. The CDR3 nucleotides are TGTGCCTCGGCGGCAGATACGAACACCGGGGAGCTGTTTTTT.

The chain combines TRBV4-3 with TRBJ1-2; 10 nucleotides agree with TRBD1. CDR1 is LGHNA and CDR2 is YSLEER in the germline V gene. V dropped 2 bases and J dropped 0; count of bases not matched to a gene: 3. This CDR3 is built from 16 residues. The CDR3 loop reads CASSQYGTGANYGYTF. CDR3 DNA sequence: TGCGCCAGCAGCCAATACGGGACAGGGGCTAACTATGGCTACACCTTC.

The V and J genes are TRBV4-1 and TRBJ1-4, with 7 bases matching TRBD1. This CDR3 is 15 amino acids long. Germline loops: CDR1 MGHRA, CDR2 YSYEKL. V was pared by 4 bases and J by 5 bases, with 7 bases of the junction left unmatched. The CDR3 coding sequence is TGCGCCAGCAGCCTTAGACAGGGTCTCAATGAAAAACTGTTTTTT. It specifies CASSLRQGLNEKLFF.

The rearrangement links TRBV11-2 to TRBJ2-6; D is uncertain. The V and J ends lost 1 base and 4 bases respectively, with 14 bases between them. Germline CDR1 reads SGHAT; CDR2 reads FQNNGV. The CDR3 length is 17 residues. This chain's CDR3 is CASSLAGPLSGANVLTF. For the CDR3, the DNA is TGTGCCAGCAGCTTAGCGGGTCCGTTGTCCGGGGCCAACGTCCTGACTTTC.

The rearrangement uses TRBV5-6 and TRBJ2-7; D might be TRBD1 (5 bases). CDR1 SGHDT and CDR2 YYEEEE come from the germline V gene. Trimming pared 2 bases from V and 0 bases from J, leaving 15 bases between. The CDR3 contains 16 residues. The CDR3 reads CASSFLVTASSYEQYF. The CDR3, as DNA: TGTGCCAGCAGCTTTCTAGTGACAGCCAGCTCCTACGAGCAGTACTTC.

V usage is TRBV5-8 and J usage is TRBJ1-1; 9 bases agree with TRBD1. V shed 4 bases and J 2 bases; nucleotides not matched to a gene: 6. The germline gives CDR1 SGHTS, CDR2 YDEGEE. The CDR3 is 15 amino acids. In DNA form, the CDR3 reads TGTGCCAGCAGCGGATACAGGGGGCTTAACACTGAAGCTTTCTTT. Translation gives CASSGYRGLNTEAFF.

About this clone itself: Other DNA sequences within the sample encode an identical CDR3. V gene TRBV7-9 combines with J gene TRBJ1-4; D remains unclear. Trimming took off 1 base at V and 4 bases at J, with 10 bases between the two ends. This CDR3 is 15 amino acids long. Germline V gene data show CDR1 as SEHNR and CDR2 as FQNEAQ (reference sequence). CDR3 amino acids: CASSLGGGFNEKLFF. As DNA, the CDR3 is TGTGCCAGCAGCTTAGGCGGCGGGTTTAATGAAAAACTGTTTTTT.

The gene calls are TRBV9 and TRBJ1-5; 7 bases are shared with TRBD1. This CDR3 has 15 residues. Per germline, CDR1 SGDLS and CDR2 YYNGEE. Trimming took 0 bases from V and 2 from J; bases not matched to a gene: 2. CDR3 protein: CASSVGQGGNQPQHF. The CDR3 nucleotides are TGTGCCAGCAGCGTAGGACAGGGAGGCAATCAGCCCCAGCATTTT. The full variable domain, its missing parts supplied by reference TRBV9 and TRBJ1-5, is DSGVTQTPKHLITATGQRVTLRCSPRSGDLSVYWYQQSLDQGLQFLIQYYNGEERAKGNILERFSAQQFPDLHSELNLSSLELGDSALYFCASSVGQGGNQPQHFGDGTRLSIL.

The CDR3 is CASSFAGMGETQYF. The CDR3 coding sequence is TGTGCCAGCAGTTTTGCAGGGATGGGAGAGACCCAGTACTTC. The chain carries TRBV28 and TRBJ2-5; TRBD1 might be the D (5 bases). The germline gives CDR1 MDHEN, CDR2 SYDVKM. Trimming took off 3 bases at V and 4 bases at J, with 12 bases between the two ends. This CDR3 contains 14 residues.

In its sample, this clone was seen once. V gene TRBV23-1 combines with J gene TRBJ1-2, with D hard to call. TRBV23-1 is filed as an ORF, its function uncertain. Trimming pared 0 bases from V and 2 bases from J, leaving 16 bases between. The CDR3 has 17 amino acids. For the CDR3, the DNA is TGCGCCAGCAGTCAATCCTGTCGAGGTCCTCAGAACTATGGCTACACCTTC. Amino acids: CASSQSCRGPQNYGYTF.

The chain combines TRBV10-3 with TRBJ1-6; 8 nucleotides agree with TRBD1. The germline gives CDR1 ENHRY, CDR2 SYGVKD. The CDR3 is 15 residues long. J gave up 7 bases and V 0 bases, and 2 bases lay outside the gene matches. The CDR3 DNA is TGTGCCATCAGTGAGTCGCGACAGGGGAATTCACCCCTCCACTTT. It translates to CAISESRQGNSPLHF.

This chain joins TRBV28 and TRBJ2-3; no reliable D call. V shed 5 bases and J shed 9 bases, with 15 bases lying between them. The CDR3 consists of 13 residues. Germline V CDR1 and CDR2: MDHEN, SYDVKM. CDR3 DNA sequence: TGTGCCAGCAGTACACCTTCACCTCGAACGCAGTATTTT. Protein sequence: CASSTPSPRTQYF.